The source of this T cell receptor beta chain is a study of beta chain features in type 1 diabetes. Study outcomes and limitations: In all four CD4+ subsets, TCRB CDR3 length was significantly, moderately reduced in type 1 diabetes.

The CDR3 has 13 residues. V was shortened by 3 bases and J by 7 bases, with 10 bases between the two germline ends. Germline V gene data show CDR1 as SGHRS and CDR2 as YFSETQ. This clone has a handful of counts. The antigen is unknown. Investigators reverse transcribed all isolated RNA, so they sequenced expressed TCRB transcripts. The data were produced by immunoSEQ multiplex PCR, yet TCRdb's version contains in-frame clones alone and is incomplete. The sample shows 250,000 to 400,000 clones, 14% of them seen only once. The rearrangement joins TRBV5-1 to TRBJ2-2, with D possibly matching TRBD1 (6 bases). The TCR sequence derives from a man in his thirties or forties in good health. Sample: central memory CD4+ T cells from blood. The CDR3 spells CASSYRQDGELFF. CDR3 DNA: TGCGCCAGCAGCTATCGACAGGACGGGGAGCTGTTTTTT.